This passage covers 28 T cell receptor beta chains from one sample sequenced in a study. TCRdb re-called the RT-PCR reads through MiXCR, storing one row per CDR3 protein. The sample shows around 700,000 distinct CDR3 sequences, 12% to 15% of them seen only once. Sequencing was performed on memory CD4+ T cells from blood. These receptors were obtained from a female donor in good health, serving as a healthy control.

The sample holds one count of this clonotype. The CDR3 is CASSSGHGTEAFF. The CDR3 nucleotides read TGTGCCAGCAGCTCCGGACACGGCACTGAAGCTTTCTTT. The chain has TRBV7-2 and TRBJ1-1, with D perhaps matching TRBD1 (5 bases). V lost 4 bases to trimming and J lost 4 bases, with 10 bases between them. This CDR3 is built from 13 residues. Germline lookup yields CDR1 SGHTA and CDR2 FQGNSA.

CDR3 bases: TGCGCCAGCAGCGCCCGTTCGAGAGAGAGGAACACTGAAGCTTTCTTT. It specifies CASSARSRERNTEAFF. V gene TRBV4-1 combines with J gene TRBJ1-1, with D unclear. Per germline, CDR1 MGHRA and CDR2 YSYEKL. The CDR3 loop spans 16 amino acids. The germline V and J ends were trimmed by 5 bases and 1 base, with 17 bases remaining between them.

V usage is TRBV6-5 and J usage is TRBJ2-4; TRBD1 aligns across 9 bases. The CDR3 totals 15 residues. Germline V gene lookup returns CDR1 MNHEY and CDR2 SVGAGI. The ends lost 9 bases at V and 2 bases at J; junction bases unmatched: 8. The CDR3 DNA is TGTGCCAGTTCGGCGGGACAGGGCACCAAAAACATTCAGTACTTC. It encodes CASSAGQGTKNIQYF.

The chain recombines TRBV20-1 with TRBJ1-5; 8 bases fit TRBD1. Germline V gives CDR1 DFQATT, CDR2 SNEGSKA (reference sequence). This CDR3 is built from 17 residues. V shed 0 bases and J 0 bases; nucleotides not matched to a gene: 7. CDR3 in amino acids: CSARDPRTGYSNQPQHF. CDR3 sequence (DNA): TGCAGTGCTAGAGACCCTAGGACAGGGTATAGCAATCAGCCCCAGCATTTT.

This clonotype was detected ten times or more. J is TRBJ1-1 and V is TRBV4-3; D ambiguous. This CDR3 comprises 13 residues. Trimming stripped 8 bases from V and 1 base from J, with 11 bases between. Germline values: CDR1 LGHNA, CDR2 YSLEER. The CDR3 loop is CASGYSTNTEAFF. The CDR3 nucleotides read TGCGCCAGCGGCTACAGTACGAACACTGAAGCTTTCTTT.

This rearrangement joins TRBV6-2 or TRBV6-3 to TRBJ1-5; possibly TRBD1 for D (5 bases). The germline CDR1 and CDR2 sequences are MNHEY and SVGEGT. V lost 3 bases, J lost 1 base, and 19 bases lay in between. This CDR3 has 18 amino acids. The CDR3 region has the DNA TGTGCCAGCAGTTATGAGGGGATGGGAGTCGGGAGCAATCAGCCCCAGCATTTT. Residues: CASSYEGMGVGSNQPQHF.

This clonotype has at least ten counts. J is TRBJ2-7 and V is TRBV20-1; TRBD2 agrees at 7 bases. Unmatched junction bases numbered 4, after V lost 5 bases and J lost 0 bases. CDR1 and CDR2 (germline): DFQATT, SNEGSKA (reference sequence). The CDR3 sequence is 13 residues long. The CDR3 is CSAGTTSSYEQYF. The CDR3 coding sequence is TGCAGTGCTGGGACTACGAGCTCCTACGAGCAGTACTTC.

This clonotype has more than one count but fewer than ten. The V gene is TRBV5-1, the J gene TRBJ2-2; D is perhaps TRBD2 (6 bases). The CDR3 consists of 17 residues. The germline CDR1 and CDR2 sequences are SGHRS and YFSETQ. Trimming took 0 bases from V and 5 from J, leaving 17 bases between them. In DNA, the CDR3 is TGCGCCAGCAGCTTGGAAGGGAGGATTCATGGTACCGGGGAGCTGTTTTTT. Protein sequence: CASSLEGRIHGTGELFF.

This clonotype came up a few times. The rearrangement joins TRBV18 to TRBJ2-5; 8 bases align to TRBD2. This CDR3 is built from 15 residues. J gave up 3 bases and V 3 bases, and 6 bases lay outside the gene matches. Germline CDR1 is KGHSH and CDR2 is LQKENI. CDR3 sequence reads: CASSPAAGREETQYF. In nucleotides, the CDR3 is TGTGCCAGCTCACCCGCAGCCGGGAGGGAAGAGACCCAGTACTTC. Full variable domain (missing parts from reference TRBV18 and TRBJ2-5): NAGVMQNPRHLVRRRGQEARLRCSPMKGHSHVYWYRQLPEEGLKFMVYLQKENIIDESGMPKERFSAEFPKEGPSILRIQQVVRGDSAAYFCASSPAAGREETQYFGPGTRLLVL.

There are a few counts of this clonotype. CDR3 loop: CASSLDSEIQPQHF. The CDR3, as DNA: TGCGCCAGCAGCTTGGATAGCGAAATCCAGCCCCAGCATTTT. The rearrangement joins TRBV5-1 to TRBJ1-5; D is uncertain. Germline assignment: CDR1 SGHRS and CDR2 YFSETQ. This CDR3 comprises 14 residues. The V end was cut by 0 bases, the J end by 7 bases, with 11 bases between.

This clonotype has ten or more counts. The CDR3 is CSESGQGVGGEQFF. In nucleotides, the CDR3 is TGCAGCGAATCCGGACAGGGAGTGGGCGGTGAGCAGTTCTTC. The genes are TRBV29-1 and TRBJ2-1, with TRBD1 matching over 8 bases. The CDR3 covers 14 residues. Germline V gene sequence: CDR1 SQVTM, CDR2 ANQGSEA. V lost 7 bases and J lost 9; bases outside the gene matches: 14.

The rearrangement uses TRBV28 and TRBJ2-7; TRBD2 is a possible D gene (5 bases). The V end was cut by 10 bases, the J end by 5 bases, with 12 bases between. CDR1 is MDHEN and CDR2 is SYDVKM in the germline V gene. This CDR3 region has 11 residues. CDR3 loop: CATRRGHEQYF. Here the CDR3 DNA reads TGTGCCACCAGGCGAGGGCACGAGCAGTACTTC.

The sample holds a few counts of this clonotype. V is TRBV7-2 and J is TRBJ2-6; D gene ambiguous. This CDR3 contains 13 residues. CDR1 is SGHTA, CDR2 FQGNSA, per germline. Deletions cut 3 bases from V and 4 bases from J, with 4 bases between. CDR3: CASSFNGANVLTF. The CDR3 DNA follows: TGTGCCAGCAGCTTTAACGGGGCCAACGTCCTGACTTTC.

This clonotype was detected ten times or more. The chain recombines TRBV7-9 with TRBJ2-7; no firm D call. Trimming took off 8 bases at V and 5 bases at J, with 10 bases between the two ends. In germline, CDR1 is SEHNR, CDR2 FQNEAQ (reference sequence). CDR3 length equals 11 residues. CDR3 in DNA: TGTGCCAGCCGAACGAGTGACGAGCAGTACTTC. As protein: CASRTSDEQYF. Together with reference TRBV7-9 and TRBJ2-7, the CDR3 gives the full variable domain: DTGVSQNPRHKITKRGQNVTFRCDPISEHNRLYWYRQTLGQGPEFLTYFQNEAQLEKSRLLSDRFSAERPKGSFSTLEIQRTEQGDSAMYLCASRTSDEQYFGPGTRLTVT.

J is TRBJ2-5 and V is TRBV7-9; D might be TRBD2 (7 bases). Trimming took off 3 bases at V and 4 bases at J, with 15 bases between the two ends. Germline loops: CDR1 SEHNR, CDR2 FQNEAQ (reference sequence). This CDR3 comprises 15 residues. The CDR3 sequence: CASSFGGGAGETQYF. The CDR3 DNA reads as TGTGCCAGCAGCTTTGGTGGGGGGGCCGGAGAGACCCAGTACTTC.

This clonotype was counted between two and nine times. The V and J genes are TRBV6-5 and TRBJ2-2, with no clear D. V gave up 2 bases and J gave up 0 bases, with 7 bases separating them. Looked up from germline, CDR1 is MNHEY and CDR2 is SVGAGI. The CDR3 totals 15 residues. CDR3 sequence reads: CASSYGLTNTGELFF. The CDR3, as DNA: TGTGCCAGCAGTTACGGCCTTACGAACACCGGGGAGCTGTTTTTT.

This clonotype was observed a handful of times. The chain recombines TRBV7-9 with TRBJ1-1; 8 bases line up with TRBD1. The ends lost 4 bases at V and 1 base at J; junction bases unmatched: 8. CDR3 length equals 16 residues. CDR1 and CDR2 (germline): SEHNR, FQNEAQ (reference sequence). The CDR3 sequence: CASSSVSTGANTEAFF. DNA of the CDR3: TGTGCCAGCAGCTCAGTTTCGACAGGGGCGAACACTGAAGCTTTCTTT.

This clonotype was detected ten times or more. The chain has TRBV27 and TRBJ2-6; 7 nucleotides agree with TRBD1. CDR1 and CDR2 from the germline V gene are MNHEY and SMNVEV (reference sequence). V was pared by 6 bases and J by 0 bases, with 8 bases of the junction left unmatched. The CDR3 runs 17 residues. In DNA form, the CDR3 reads TGTGCCAGCAGGGCCCAGGGACAGCTCTCTGGGGCCAACGTCCTGACTTTC. Its protein is CASRAQGQLSGANVLTF.

There are a few counts of this clonotype. CDR3 residues: CASSRRTAFSGANVLTF. DNA for the CDR3: TGTGCCAGCAGTAGACGGACAGCGTTCTCTGGGGCCAACGTCCTGACTTTC. The chain uses TRBV5-6 and TRBJ2-6; maybe TRBD1 (6 bases). Trimming pared 5 bases from V and 0 bases from J, leaving 15 bases between. CDR3 size: 17 residues. In germline, CDR1 is SGHDT, CDR2 YYEEEE.

This clonotype has more than one count but fewer than ten. The chain combines TRBV6-2 or TRBV6-3 with TRBJ2-7; possibly TRBD1 for D (6 bases). Trimming cost V 6 bases and J 2 bases, with 20 bases left between them. This CDR3 comprises 16 residues. The germline V gene has CDR1 MNHEY and CDR2 SVGEGT. The CDR3 reads CASSYDPSRDTYEQYF. DNA for the CDR3: TGTGCCAGCAGCTACGACCCTTCACGGGACACCTACGAGCAGTACTTC.

This clonotype was seen only a few times. The rearrangement links TRBV20-1 to TRBJ2-5; D gene unclear. V was cut by 0 bases and J by 5 bases, with 13 bases left in between. There are 14 residues in the CDR3. Germline assignment: CDR1 DFQATT and CDR2 SNEGSKA (reference sequence). The CDR3 DNA reads as TGCAGTGCTAGAGAGCCCCTCAAAATGGAGACCCAGTACTTC. Translation gives CSAREPLKMETQYF.

This clonotype was observed a handful of times. The chain recombines TRBV6-2 or TRBV6-3 with TRBJ2-7; possible D gene TRBD2, 5 bases. V lost 6 bases and J 4 bases, leaving 16 bases between the germline ends. CDR3 length: 14 residues. The germline V gene has CDR1 MNHEY and CDR2 SVGEGT. In DNA, the CDR3 is TGTGCCAGCAGGAACGGGAACCCTCGGTACGAGCAGTACTTC. It yields the protein CASRNGNPRYEQYF.

There are many counts of this clonotype. The chain links TRBV27 to TRBJ2-7; 11 positions match TRBD2. The CDR3 totals 17 residues. J lost 5 bases, V lost 5 bases, and 14 bases had no gene match. From germline, CDR1 is MNHEY and CDR2 SMNVEV (reference sequence). CDR3 coding DNA: TGTGCCAGCAGTCCACGCCGGCTAACTAGCGGGAGAAACGAGCAGTACTTC. Protein: CASSPRRLTSGRNEQYF.

This clonotype has a handful of counts. The rearrangement uses TRBV6-6 and TRBJ1-3, with D perhaps TRBD1 (5 bases). V was pared by 7 bases and J by 1 base, with 5 bases between. The CDR3 runs to 12 residues. CDR1 MNHNY and CDR2 SVGAGI come from the germline V gene (reference sequence). The CDR3 DNA reads TGTGCCAGCACAGGGTCTGGAAACACCATATATTTT. This sequence encodes CASTGSGNTIYF.

This clonotype turned up a few times. The chain joins TRBV5-1 to TRBJ2-5; TRBD1 matches 8 bases. The CDR3 is 15 residues long. The germline V gene has CDR1 SGHRS and CDR2 YFSETQ. With V trimmed by 4 bases and J by 4 bases, 9 bases remained unmatched. The CDR3 DNA reads TGCGCCAGCAGCAGTGGAGGGACAGGACGAGAGACCCAGTACTTC. This gives the protein CASSSGGTGRETQYF.

This clonotype was found a few times. This chain joins TRBV4-2 and TRBJ2-7; 7 bases are a match to TRBD1. J lost 3 bases, V lost 0 bases, and 2 bases had no gene match. The CDR3 length is 14 residues. Germline values: CDR1 LGHNA, CDR2 YNFKEQ. This CDR3 reads CASSQEGTVYEQYF. CDR3 nucleotide sequence: TGTGCCAGCAGCCAAGAGGGGACAGTCTACGAGCAGTACTTC.

The chain links TRBV20-1 to TRBJ2-3, with D possibly being TRBD2 (5 bases). The CDR3 loop spans 13 amino acids. V lost 6 bases and J 2 bases, leaving 12 bases between the germline ends. Germline V gene sequence: CDR1 DFQATT, CDR2 SNEGSKA (reference sequence). The CDR3 loop reads CSAPTRFTDTQYF. CDR3 nucleotide sequence: TGCAGTGCCCCTACTAGGTTCACAGATACGCAGTATTTT.

The chain uses TRBV20-1 and TRBJ1-1, with 9 bases that match TRBD1. Unmatched junction bases numbered 8, after V lost 6 bases and J lost 6 bases. CDR1 DFQATT and CDR2 SNEGSKA come from the germline V gene (reference sequence). CDR3 length: 13 amino acids. As DNA, the CDR3 is TGCAGTGCCTATGGGACAGGGATGGCTGAAGCTTTCTTT. Protein: CSAYGTGMAEAFF.